This T cell receptor (beta chain) was profiled in a study of blood T cell repertoires in COVID-19. About the study: Donors in the United States, Italy and Spain gave samples during acute or convalescent COVID-19. T cells, B-cell-depleted T cells, or PBMCs supplied cDNA or gDNA.

Original handling: The assay estimated nucleated cells by amplifying reference gene primers. The repertoire was sequenced with immunoSEQ multiplex PCR; TCRdb's copy has only in-frame clones and lacks some. The V and J calls and clone size were taken over from that table, and D and trimming were inferred from the DNA. Seen here are roughly 32,000 clones, approximately 85% observed once, and the top ten hold approximately 40%. The specimen was peripheral blood. The TCR sequence derives from a man aged 55 to 69 with active or convalescent COVID-19.

CDR3 protein: CASSLVAGVDIQYF. The CDR3 DNA reads TGTGCCAGCAGTTTGGTAGCGGGAGTAGACATTCAGTACTTC. The V call is TRBV27, the J call TRBJ2-4, with 9 nucleotides matching TRBD2. J was trimmed by 8 bases and V by 3 bases; bases with no gene match: 5. There are 14 residues in the CDR3. CDR1 MNHEY and CDR2 SMNVEV come from the germline V gene (reference sequence).